This passage covers 25 T cell receptor beta chains from one sample sequenced in a study of T cells after yellow fever vaccination. TCRdb reanalysed the 5' RACE reads using MiXCR and keeps one entry per CDR3 protein. Of some 300,000 distinct CDR3 sequences in the sample, 3% to 4.5% were seen once. Sequencing was performed on PBMCs, taken on the day of the yellow fever booster vaccination. The receptors derive from a young man who received the YFV17D yellow fever vaccine.

This rearrangement joins TRBV5-1 to TRBJ2-5; no reliable D call. This CDR3 comprises 12 residues. From germline, CDR1 is SGHRS and CDR2 YFSETQ. With 2 bases removed from V and 5 bases from J, the gap between germline ends came to 7 bases. The CDR3 region has the DNA TGCGCCAGCAGCTTACTCCACGAGACCCAGTACTTC. Protein: CASSLLHETQYF.

This clonotype was counted many times. This sequence joins TRBV12-3 or TRBV12-4 and TRBJ1-1, with a tentative D call TRBD1 (5 bases). V lost 3 bases, J lost 5 bases, and 7 bases lay in between. This CDR3 has 12 residues. CDR3 sequence (DNA): TGTGCCAGCAGTTTTTGGGGGACTGAAGCTTTCTTT. Translated: CASSFWGTEAFF.

This clonotype was seen a handful of times. The rearrangement uses TRBV4-3 and TRBJ2-7; 7 bases match TRBD1. CDR1 and CDR2 (germline): LGHNA, YSLEER. Germline trimming cut 1 base from V and 5 bases from J; bases unmatched to any gene: 5. The CDR3 consists of 14 residues. CDR3 amino acids: CASSQGQGDNEQYF. CDR3 in DNA: TGCGCCAGCAGCCAAGGACAGGGTGACAACGAGCAGTACTTC.

This clonotype was detected ten times or more. The chain is built from TRBV7-3 and TRBJ2-2; TRBD1 aligns across 7 bases. This CDR3 is built from 15 residues. CDR1 and CDR2 (germline): SGHTA, FQGTGA. With V trimmed by 3 bases and J by 6 bases, 7 bases remained unmatched. The CDR3 bases are TGTGCCAGCAGCTTCACAAACAGGGGTCCCGGGGAGCTGTTTTTT. Translated, it gives CASSFTNRGPGELFF.

The chain joins TRBV5-1 to TRBJ2-3; 7 nucleotides line up with TRBD2. Germline CDR1 is SGHRS and CDR2 is YFSETQ. CDR3 length equals 16 residues. The V and J ends lost 4 bases and 0 bases, in that order; junction bases with no gene match: 8. The CDR3 loop reads CASSLPSGSSTDTQYF. The CDR3, as DNA: TGCGCCAGCAGCCTGCCTAGCGGCTCTAGCACAGATACGCAGTATTTT.

This clonotype appeared a few times. The chain has TRBV2 and TRBJ2-7; possible D gene TRBD1, 5 bases. This CDR3 has 12 residues. Germline values: CDR1 SNHLY, CDR2 FYNNEI. V dropped 6 bases and J dropped 6 bases, with 12 bases sitting between them. CDR3 protein: CASRTDSPEQYV. For the CDR3, the DNA is TGTGCCAGCAGGACCGACAGCCCCGAGCAGTACGTC.

The rearrangement links TRBV20-1 to TRBJ1-2; D not certain. The germline V gene has CDR1 DFQATT and CDR2 SNEGSKA (reference sequence). Trimming removed 6 bases from V and 4 bases from J, with 27 bases in between. The CDR3 has 17 amino acids. CDR3 sequence: CSARGMAIPGGGYGYTF. CDR3 sequence (DNA): TGCAGTGCCCGCGGTATGGCGATTCCGGGAGGAGGCTATGGCTACACCTTC.

This clonotype came up a few times. V gene TRBV29-1 combines with J gene TRBJ2-3; TRBD2 agrees at 12 bases. The germline V gene encodes CDR1 SQVTM and CDR2 ANQGSEA. V was pared by 6 bases and J by 3 bases, with 7 bases of the junction left unmatched. The CDR3 runs to 15 residues. The DNA of the CDR3 is TGCAGCGTCACTCTAGCGGGGGGGCGAACAGATACGCAGTATTTT. Its protein product is CSVTLAGGRTDTQYF.

This clonotype has a count of ten or more. The chain employs TRBV20-1 and TRBJ1-3, with a tentative D call TRBD1 (5 bases). CDR3 size: 15 residues. Germline V gene sequence: CDR1 DFQATT, CDR2 SNEGSKA (reference sequence). The germline V and J ends were trimmed by 2 bases and 0 bases, with 11 bases remaining between them. CDR3 DNA: TGCAGTGCTAGACGACAGCGAATCTCTGGAAACACCATATATTTT. Its translation is CSARRQRISGNTIYF.

The chain employs TRBV27 and TRBJ1-5, with unresolved D. Per the germline V gene, CDR1 is MNHEY and CDR2 is SMNVEV (reference sequence). With 6 bases removed from V and 3 bases from J, the gap between germline ends came to 18 bases. The CDR3 has 16 residues. Written as DNA, the CDR3 is TGTGCCAGCAGCCCACCGGGCCTAGCGGACAATCAGCCCCAGCATTTT. Its protein product is CASSPPGLADNQPQHF.

This clonotype appeared a few times. This chain uses TRBV5-1 with TRBJ1-3, with D perhaps TRBD1 (5 bases). The CDR3 consists of 17 residues. Trimming pared 3 bases from V and 0 bases from J, leaving 16 bases between. The germline V gene encodes CDR1 SGHRS and CDR2 YFSETQ. The CDR3 sequence: CASSSYRGGSSGNTIYF. CDR3 nucleotide sequence: TGCGCCAGCAGCTCGTATCGGGGCGGAAGCTCTGGAAACACCATATATTTT.

This clonotype has only a few counts. V usage is TRBV25-1 and J usage is TRBJ1-3; TRBD1 matches at 8 bases. This CDR3 region has 17 residues. V trimming: 4 bases; J trimming: 0 bases; junction bases outside the gene matches: 8. The germline gives CDR1 MGHDK, CDR2 SYGVNS. CDR3 bases: TGTGCCAGCAGTGCCTACCGGGGACAGGACTCTGGAAACACCATATATTTT. Translating it yields CASSAYRGQDSGNTIYF.

This clonotype has ten or more counts. V gene TRBV7-9 combines with J gene TRBJ2-3; TRBD1 agrees at 7 bases. Germline V gene sequence: CDR1 SEHNR, CDR2 FQNEAQ (reference sequence). J lost 2 bases, V lost 8 bases, and 4 bases had no gene match. This CDR3 comprises 13 residues. CDR3 amino acids: CASLQGPTDTQYF. DNA of the CDR3: TGTGCCAGCCTACAGGGGCCCACAGATACGCAGTATTTT.

The V call is TRBV11-2, the J call TRBJ1-2; D gene ambiguous. The CDR3 runs to 15 residues. Deletions cut 5 bases from V and 0 bases from J, with 13 bases between. Germline V lookup: CDR1 SGHAT, CDR2 FQNNGV. In DNA form, the CDR3 reads TGTGCCAGCAGCCTCGGTTCCGTTCCTAACTATGGCTACACCTTC. This gives the protein CASSLGSVPNYGYTF.

This clonotype was counted between two and nine times. The CDR3 bases are TGTGCCAGCAGCTTAGATGTGACAGGGGCTGGGGCCAACGTCCTGACTTTC. This translates into CASSLDVTGAGANVLTF. The chain has TRBV7-2 and TRBJ2-6, with 8 bases aligning to TRBD1. The CDR3 runs 17 residues. The junction had 4 bases not matched to a gene; V was cut back by 1 base and J by 2 bases. Per germline, CDR1 SGHTA and CDR2 FQGNSA.

This clonotype showed up just a few times. V gene TRBV21-1 combines with J gene TRBJ2-2. TRBV21-1 corresponds to a pseudogene. This CDR3 contains 17 residues. The CDR3 loop reads CASSKGFTSEWGGELFF. In DNA form, the CDR3 reads TGTGCCAGCAGCAAAGGCTTTACTAGCGAGTGGGGCGGGGAGCTGTTTTTT.

The table lists this clonotype with a few counts. This chain links TRBV20-1 with TRBJ1-5, with 9 bases that match TRBD1. The CDR3 runs 20 residues. Germline CDR1 DFQATT, CDR2 SNEGSKA (reference sequence). V lost 5 bases, J lost 0 bases, and 20 bases stayed unmatched. CDR3 bases: TGCAGTGCTCGGACCCCAACAGGGGGCGGCCCCACATATAGCAATCAGCCCCAGCATTTT. Its translation: CSARTPTGGGPTYSNQPQHF.

This clonotype turned up a few times. The chain couples TRBV7-2 to TRBJ1-2, with D possibly being TRBD1 (6 bases). This CDR3 has 13 residues. Trimming left V 5 bases short and J 7 bases short, with 14 bases between. Germline CDR1 reads SGHTA; CDR2 reads FQGNSA. CDR3 coding DNA: TGTGCCAGCAGCCCCGTTGCAGGGGTTGGCTACACCTTC. It specifies CASSPVAGVGYTF.

This clonotype was seen more than once but under ten times. The chain recombines TRBV18 with TRBJ2-1, with 11 positions matching TRBD1. Trimming took 4 bases from V and 4 from J; bases not matched to a gene: 9. Germline V CDR1 and CDR2: KGHSH, LQKENI. This CDR3 spans 17 amino acids. This CDR3 reads CASSRQTGTGGYNEQFF. CDR3 DNA sequence: TGTGCCAGCTCACGCCAAACCGGGACAGGGGGTTACAATGAGCAGTTCTTC. Full variable domain (rest looked up from reference TRBV18 and TRBJ2-1): NAGVMQNPRHLVRRRGQEARLRCSPMKGHSHVYWYRQLPEEGLKFMVYLQKENIIDESGMPKERFSAEFPKEGPSILRIQQVVRGDSAAYFCASSRQTGTGGYNEQFFGPGTRLTVL.

This clonotype was seen repeatedly, ten times or more. The rearrangement uses TRBV6-6 and TRBJ2-3; no definite D call. Trimming cost V 11 bases and J 1 base, with 13 bases left between them. Germline V lookup: CDR1 MNHNY, CDR2 SVGAGI (reference sequence). This CDR3 spans 13 amino acids. The CDR3 protein is CASGGARTDTQYF. For the CDR3, the DNA is TGTGCCTCGGGCGGCGCCCGCACAGATACGCAGTATTTT.

This clonotype was counted at least ten times. V gene TRBV5-1 combines with J gene TRBJ2-2, with D perhaps matching TRBD2 (6 bases). Germline V gene lookup returns CDR1 SGHRS and CDR2 YFSETQ. CDR3 length equals 19 residues. The V gene lost 5 bases and the J gene lost 4 bases, with 27 bases spanning the gap. CDR3 region: CASSSSVTELASSTGELFF. The CDR3 DNA reads as TGCGCCAGCAGTAGTAGTGTGACCGAACTAGCCTCGAGCACCGGGGAGCTGTTTTTT.

This clonotype came up a few times. The chain combines TRBV6-5 with TRBJ1-3; D not certain. The CDR3 loop spans 16 amino acids. Germline-derived CDR1 and CDR2 are MNHEY and SVGAGI. Trimming cost V 0 bases and J 0 bases, with 9 bases left between them. The CDR3 spells CASSYSVRGSGNTIYF. In nucleotides, the CDR3 is TGTGCCAGCAGTTACTCGGTCCGGGGCTCTGGAAACACCATATATTTT.

This clonotype was seen many times. The CDR3, as DNA: TGTGCCAGCAGCCGAACAGGGGTTGGGAACATTCAGTACTTC. This translates into CASSRTGVGNIQYF. The chain combines TRBV14 with TRBJ2-4; TRBD1 matches at 7 bases. The ends lost 4 bases at V and 7 bases at J; junction bases unmatched: 7. The CDR3 is made up of 14 amino acids. Looked up from germline, CDR1 is SGHDN and CDR2 is FVKESK.

The chain uses TRBV7-2 and TRBJ1-1, with TRBD1 identical over 9 bases. The CDR3 totals 15 residues. V lost 3 bases to trimming and J lost 1 base; unmatched junction nucleotides: 3. CDR1 SGHTA and CDR2 FQGNSA come from the germline V gene. This chain's CDR3 is CASSFTGGRNTEAFF. CDR3 DNA sequence: TGTGCCAGCAGCTTTACAGGGGGCAGGAACACTGAAGCTTTCTTT.

This clonotype was seen ten or more times. V usage is TRBV19 and J usage is TRBJ1-5, with D unresolved. The germline CDR1 and CDR2 sequences are LNHDA and SQIVND (reference sequence). The CDR3 spans 12 residues. Trimming stripped 6 bases from V and 5 bases from J, with 8 bases between. The CDR3 bases are TGTGCCAGTAGCCATAGGCATCAGCCCCAGCATTTT. This translates into CASSHRHQPQHF.